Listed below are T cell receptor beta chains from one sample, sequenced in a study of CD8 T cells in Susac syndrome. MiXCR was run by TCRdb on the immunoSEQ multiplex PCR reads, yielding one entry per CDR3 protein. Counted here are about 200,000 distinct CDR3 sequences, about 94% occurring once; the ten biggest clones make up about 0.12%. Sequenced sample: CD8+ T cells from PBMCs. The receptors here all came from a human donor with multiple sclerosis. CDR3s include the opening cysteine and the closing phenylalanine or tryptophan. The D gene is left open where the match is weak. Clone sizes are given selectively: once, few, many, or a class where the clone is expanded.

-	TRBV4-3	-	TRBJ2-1	CASSQGGEWNNEQFF	TGCGCCAGCAGCCAAGGTGGTGAGTGGAACAATGAGCAGTTCTTC
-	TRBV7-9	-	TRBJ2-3	CASVMGTDTQYF	TGTGCCAGCGTCATGGGAACAGATACGCAGTATTTT
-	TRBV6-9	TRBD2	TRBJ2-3	CASSDFLLAEYTDTQYF	TGTGCCAGCAGCGATTTCCTACTAGCGGAGTACACAGATACGCAGTATTTT
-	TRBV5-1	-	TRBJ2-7	CASSTGLSYEQYF	TGCGCCAGCAGCACAGGGTTATCCTACGAGCAGTACTTC
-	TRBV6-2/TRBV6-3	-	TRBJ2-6	CASRATGSGANVLTF	TGTGCCAGCAGGGCAACAGGGTCTGGGGCCAACGTCCTGACTTTC
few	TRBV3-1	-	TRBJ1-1	CASSERGTEAFF	TGTGCCAGCAGCGAGAGGGGCACTGAAGCTTTCTTT
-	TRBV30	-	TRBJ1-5	CAWSVRRGGPQHF	TGTGCCTGGAGTGTACGCCGCGGGGGCCCCCAGCATTTT
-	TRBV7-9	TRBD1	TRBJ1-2	CASSFPDRGRVDGYTF	TGTGCCAGCAGCTTCCCAGACAGGGGGCGAGTGGATGGCTACACCTTC
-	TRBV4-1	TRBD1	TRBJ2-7	CASSFSGTGEYEQYF	TGCGCCAGCAGCTTTTCCGGGACAGGGGAGTACGAGCAGTACTTC
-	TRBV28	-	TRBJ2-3	CASSLWAAATDTQYF	TGTGCCAGCAGTTTATGGGCAGCAGCCACAGATACGCAGTATTTT
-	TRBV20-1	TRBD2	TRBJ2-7	CSARDLAGSSYEQYF	TGCAGTGCTAGAGATCTAGCGGGTTCCTCCTACGAGCAGTACTTC
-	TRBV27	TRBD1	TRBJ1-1	CASRAGTGVLEAFF	TGTGCCAGCAGGGCCGGGACAGGGGTTTTAGAAGCCTTCTTT
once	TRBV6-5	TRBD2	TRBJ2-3	CASSYSEASGDTDTQYF	TGTGCCAGCAGTTACTCGGAGGCTAGCGGGGACACAGATACGCAGTATTTT
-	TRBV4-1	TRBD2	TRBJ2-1	CASSQDRSGRVLMDEQFF	TGCGCCAGCAGCCAAGATCGGAGCGGGAGGGTCCTTATGGATGAGCAGTTCTTC
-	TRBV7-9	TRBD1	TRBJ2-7	CASSPLGGQGGSYEQYF	TGTGCCAGCAGCCCCCTAGGGGGACAGGGGGGGTCCTACGAGCAGTACTTC
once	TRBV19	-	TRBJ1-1	CASSAVFGGRTEAFF	TGTGCCAGTAGCGCCGTGTTTGGGGGGCGAACTGAAGCTTTCTTT
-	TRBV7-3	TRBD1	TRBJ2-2	CASGWTGGPGELFF	TGTGCCAGCGGGTGGACAGGGGGCCCCGGGGAGCTGTTTTTT
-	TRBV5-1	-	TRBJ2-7	CASSLIWPTTIDEQYF	TGCGCCAGCAGCTTAATCTGGCCGACTACCATTGACGAGCAGTACTTC
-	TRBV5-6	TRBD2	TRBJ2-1	CASSSDRGLAGGMVDEQFF	TGTGCCAGCAGCTCGGACAGGGGACTAGCGGGAGGAATGGTCGATGAGCAGTTCTTC
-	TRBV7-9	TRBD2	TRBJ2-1	CASSLEGLGTNEQFF	TGTGCCAGCAGCTTAGAAGGACTAGGGACGAATGAGCAGTTCTTC
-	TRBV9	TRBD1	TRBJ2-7	CASSVERTGPGEQYF	TGTGCCAGCAGCGTAGAGCGGACAGGGCCAGGCGAGCAGTACTTC
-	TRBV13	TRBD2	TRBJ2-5	CASSSGRKETQYF	TGTGCCAGCAGCTCCGGGAGGAAGGAGACCCAGTACTTC
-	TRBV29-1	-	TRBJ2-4	CSVVAVAKNIQYF	TGCAGCGTAGTAGCGGTAGCCAAAAACATTCAGTACTTC
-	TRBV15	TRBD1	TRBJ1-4	CATSRDRATGYTNEKLFF	TGTGCCACCAGCAGAGATCGGGCGACAGGGTATACTAATGAAAAACTGTTTTTT
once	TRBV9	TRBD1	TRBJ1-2	CASSATRGLNYGYTF	TGTGCCAGCAGCGCGACCAGGGGGCTCAACTATGGCTACACCTTC
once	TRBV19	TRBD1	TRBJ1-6	CASDQGQPGVSPLHF	TGTGCCAGTGATCAGGGACAGCCAGGAGTTTCACCCCTCCACTTT
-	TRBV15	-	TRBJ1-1	CATSRSSGKGGNTEAFF	TGTGCCACCAGCAGATCCTCGGGGAAAGGGGGGAACACTGAAGCTTTCTTT
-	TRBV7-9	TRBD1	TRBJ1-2	CASSLEWTGSPPGYGYTF	TGTGCCAGCAGCTTAGAGTGGACAGGTTCTCCCCCTGGGTATGGCTACACCTTC
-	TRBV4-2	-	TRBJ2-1	CASSQGLSFYNEQFF	TGTGCCAGCAGCCAAGGCCTGAGTTTTTACAATGAGCAGTTCTTC
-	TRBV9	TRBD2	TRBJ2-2	CASSVSLKDTPGRAGELFF	TGTGCCAGCAGCGTAAGCCTCAAAGATACACCGGGGAGGGCCGGGGAGCTGTTTTTT
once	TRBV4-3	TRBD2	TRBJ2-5	CASSPNLSGTGETQYF	TGCGCCAGCAGCCCCAACCTTAGCGGGACGGGGGAGACCCAGTACTTC
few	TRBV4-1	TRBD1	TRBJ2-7	CASSRGTGVNEQYF	TGCGCCAGCAGCCGCGGGACAGGGGTAAACGAGCAGTACTTC
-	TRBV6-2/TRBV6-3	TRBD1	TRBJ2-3	CASSYVYLRDRRGTNQGADTQYF	TGTGCCAGCAGTTACGTATATCTCCGGGACAGACGAGGGACCAACCAAGGCGCAGATACGCAGTATTTT
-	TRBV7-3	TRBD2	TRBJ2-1	CASSLTYASGKNDYNEQFF	TGTGCCAGCAGCTTAACTTATGCTAGCGGGAAGAACGACTACAATGAGCAGTTCTTC
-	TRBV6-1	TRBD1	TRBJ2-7	CASRAGTGTNEQYF	TGTGCCAGCAGAGCCGGGACAGGGACCAACGAGCAGTACTTC
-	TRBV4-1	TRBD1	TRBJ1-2	CASSQGPTGAEGYTF	TGCGCCAGCAGCCAAGGCCCGACAGGGGCGGAGGGCTACACCTTC
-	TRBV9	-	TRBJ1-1	CASSVGGSTEAFF	TGTGCCAGCAGCGTAGGGGGGTCCACTGAAGCTTTCTTT
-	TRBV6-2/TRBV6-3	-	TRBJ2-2	CATERGLNTGELFF	TGTGCCACCGAGAGGGGTTTGAACACCGGGGAGCTGTTTTTT
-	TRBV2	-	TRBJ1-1	CASSAQPKYMNTEAFF	TGTGCCAGCAGTGCACAGCCTAAGTACATGAACACTGAAGCTTTCTTT
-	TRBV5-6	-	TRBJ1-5	CASSYGGASNQPQHF	TGTGCCAGCAGCTATGGGGGTGCAAGCAATCAGCCCCAGCATTTT
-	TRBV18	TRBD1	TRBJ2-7	CASSPPPDRGNYEQYF	TGTGCCAGCTCACCACCGCCAGACAGGGGGAACTACGAGCAGTACTTC
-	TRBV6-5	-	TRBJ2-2	CASGGTGWTGELFF	TGTGCCAGCGGGGGTACGGGGTGGACCGGGGAGCTGTTTTTT
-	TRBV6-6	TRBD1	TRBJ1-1	CASSSGTGATEAFF	TGTGCCAGCAGCAGCGGGACAGGGGCCACTGAAGCTTTCTTT
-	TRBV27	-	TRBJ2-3	CASSLSLAASTDTQYF	TGTGCCAGCAGTTTATCCCTAGCCGCTAGCACAGATACGCAGTATTTT
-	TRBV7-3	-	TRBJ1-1	CASSLSSGFVGTEAFF	TGTGCCAGCAGCTTATCTTCAGGGTTCGTGGGCACTGAAGCTTTCTTT
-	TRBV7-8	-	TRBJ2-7	CASGDGIGSYEQYF	TGTGCCAGCGGGGACGGAATCGGATCCTACGAGCAGTACTTC
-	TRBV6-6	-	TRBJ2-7	CASSSSRLAEVYEQYF	TGTGCCAGCAGCTCCTCCCGCCTGGCCGAGGTCTACGAGCAGTACTTC
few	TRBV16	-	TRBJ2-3	CASSPDSTDTQYF	TGTGCCAGCAGTCCAGATAGCACAGATACGCAGTATTTT
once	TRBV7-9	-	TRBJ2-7	CASSLGSWEQYF	TGTGCCAGCAGCTTAGGTTCGTGGGAGCAGTACTTC
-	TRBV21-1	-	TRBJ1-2	CASSKALTASYGYTF	TGTGCCAGCAGCAAGGCCCTCACAGCCAGCTATGGCTACACCTTC
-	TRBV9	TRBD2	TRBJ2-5	CASSETSGIETQYF	TGTGCCAGCAGCGAGACTAGCGGGATTGAGACCCAGTACTTC
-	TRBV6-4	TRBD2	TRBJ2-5	CASSDIRLARSETQYF	TGTGCCAGCAGTGATATCCGACTAGCTAGGTCGGAGACCCAGTACTTC
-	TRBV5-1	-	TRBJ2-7	CASSRAASSYEQYF	TGCGCCAGCAGCCGAGCGGCCTCCTCCTACGAGCAGTACTTC
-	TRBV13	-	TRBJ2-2	CASSLGRVNTGELFF	TGTGCCAGCAGCTTAGGTCGGGTGAACACCGGGGAGCTGTTTTTT
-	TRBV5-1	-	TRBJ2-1	CASSLLGHANNEQFF	TGCGCCAGCAGCCTGCTCGGGCACGCCAACAATGAGCAGTTCTTC
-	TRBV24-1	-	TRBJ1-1	CATSATANTEAFF	TGTGCCACCAGTGCGACGGCGAACACTGAAGCTTTCTTT
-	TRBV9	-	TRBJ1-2	CASSVGTVNHGYTF	TGTGCCAGCAGCGTAGGAACAGTAAACCATGGCTACACCTTC
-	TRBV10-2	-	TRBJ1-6	CASGDSDNSPLHF	TGCGCCAGCGGTGACAGTGATAATTCACCCCTCCACTTT
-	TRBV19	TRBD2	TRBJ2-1	CASKILAGGYNEQFF	TGTGCCAGTAAAATCCTAGCGGGAGGCTACAATGAGCAGTTCTTC
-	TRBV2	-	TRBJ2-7	CASGPSSYEQYF	TGTGCCAGCGGTCCCAGCTCCTACGAGCAGTACTTC